This TCR beta chain was sequenced during a study of tumor and adjacent non-tumor tissue in lung cancer. This sample's RNA came from whole unsorted tissue. V was trimmed by 6 bases and J by 8 bases, leaving 20 bases between them. This CDR3 comprises 15 residues. Germline CDR1 reads DFQATT; CDR2 reads SNEGSKA (reference sequence). Three rounds of nested PCR, following a modified ARM-PCR protocol, produced the TCRbeta library. TCRdb processed the multiplex PCR reads anew with MiXCR; each CDR3 protein has one entry. The table has roughly 150,000 distinct CDR3 sequences, approximately 66% seen once. This TCR came from a man between 60 and 75 years old with small cell lung cancer. The rearrangement uses TRBV20-1 and TRBJ1-6; the D is unclear. Sequencing was carried out using lung tumor tissue. The CDR3 DNA follows: TGCAGTGCCTCACCTTCGATCGCGGAAGATTCACCCCTCCACTTT. As protein: CSASPSIAEDSPLHF.